Listed below are T cell receptor beta chains from one sample, sequenced in a study of blood T cell repertoires in COVID-19. Data came from immunoSEQ multiplex PCR; TCRdb stores just in-frame clones and leaves some out. The repertoire includes some 300,000 clones, around 90% of them detected once, and about 1.7% sits in the top ten. The sample was PBMCs or T cells enriched from blood (not recorded which). Receptors were obtained from a woman in her thirties or forties who had recovered from COVID-19. CDR3s include the opening cysteine and the closing phenylalanine or tryptophan. A D gene is named only where the DNA matches it firmly.

cdr3_aa d_call j_call v_call
CASSLAGSYGYTF NA TRBJ1-2 TRBV5-4
CASSTLTQGQGLGYTF TRBD1 TRBJ1-2 TRBV19
CASSIRQIYTEAFF NA TRBJ1-1 TRBV19
CASSPSGTPGYTF NA TRBJ1-2 TRBV3-1/TRBV3-2
CASSQAPDRAETQYF TRBD1 TRBJ2-5 TRBV3-1/TRBV3-2
CASSEINSNQPQHF NA TRBJ1-5 TRBV2
CASSQGQGRSGYTF TRBD1 TRBJ1-2 TRBV3-1/TRBV3-2
CASSLGGTGGRGDTQYF TRBD1 TRBJ2-3 TRBV7-7
CASSLRLTMETQYF NA TRBJ2-5 TRBV7-2
CASSTVRGRSSDTEAFF NA TRBJ1-1 TRBV19
CASNEQADGYTF NA TRBJ1-2 TRBV2
CASSKDSFLSYEQYF NA TRBJ2-7 TRBV5-4
CASSKCVNSPLHF NA TRBJ1-6 TRBV21-1
CASIKDRARSPLHF TRBD1 TRBJ1-6 TRBV2
CASLIHTGTYNEQFF NA TRBJ2-1 TRBV28
CASSLSGHLNTEAFF NA TRBJ1-1 TRBV5-5
CATVLLTEAFF NA TRBJ1-1 TRBV6-6
CAWSAAGEQPQHF NA TRBJ1-5 TRBV30
CAISEMVGRDSPLHF NA TRBJ1-6 TRBV10-3
CASIEGTGGYTF NA TRBJ1-2 TRBV12-3/TRBV12-4
CASSLGGGQTATQYF NA TRBJ2-5 TRBV7-7
CASSYASRDTEAFF NA TRBJ1-1 TRBV2
CASHDRPCGYTEAFF NA TRBJ1-1 TRBV10-1
CSVERARGTYGYTF NA TRBJ1-2 TRBV29-1
CASWLGTRYEQYF NA TRBJ2-7 TRBV7-6
CASTRAEAGETQYF NA TRBJ2-5 TRBV5-1
CASRAYRGSYGYTF TRBD1 TRBJ1-2 TRBV6-5
CASSIQGRTGELFF NA TRBJ2-2 TRBV19
CASSLNPGTEAFF TRBD1 TRBJ1-1 TRBV28
CASSLEGTRRSDTQYF TRBD2 TRBJ2-3 TRBV5-4
CASSPETTDGYTF NA TRBJ1-2 TRBV18
CASSSRTVTGELFF NA TRBJ2-2 TRBV7-3
CASSIIQGGYGGYTF NA TRBJ1-2 TRBV19
CASSLDYTEAFF NA TRBJ1-1 TRBV7-9
CASSFSVFIGANLHEQFF NA TRBJ2-1 TRBV11-2
CASSIQKQAEAFF NA TRBJ1-1 TRBV6-5
CASSSPGTGIHEQYF TRBD1 TRBJ2-7 TRBV7-3